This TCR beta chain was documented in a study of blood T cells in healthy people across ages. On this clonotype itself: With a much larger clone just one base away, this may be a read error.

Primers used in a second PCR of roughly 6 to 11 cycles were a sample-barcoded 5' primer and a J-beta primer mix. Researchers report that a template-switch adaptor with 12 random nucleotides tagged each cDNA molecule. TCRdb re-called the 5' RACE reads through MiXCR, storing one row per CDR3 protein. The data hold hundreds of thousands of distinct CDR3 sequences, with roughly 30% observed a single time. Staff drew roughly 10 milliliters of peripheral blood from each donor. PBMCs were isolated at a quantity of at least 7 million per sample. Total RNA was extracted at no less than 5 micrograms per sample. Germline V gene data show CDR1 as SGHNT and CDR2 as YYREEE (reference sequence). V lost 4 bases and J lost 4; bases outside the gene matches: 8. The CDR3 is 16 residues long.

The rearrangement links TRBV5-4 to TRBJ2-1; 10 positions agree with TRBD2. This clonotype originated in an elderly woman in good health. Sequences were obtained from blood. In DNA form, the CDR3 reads TGTGCCAGCAGCGACGGGACTAGCGAGGTTTACAATGAGCAGTTCTTC. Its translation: CASSDGTSEVYNEQFF. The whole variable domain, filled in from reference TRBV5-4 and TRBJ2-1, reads ETGVTQSPTHLIKTRGQQVTLRCSSQSGHNTVSWYQQALGQGPQFIFQYYREEENGRGNFPPRFSGLQFPNYSSELNVNALELDDSALYLCASSDGTSEVYNEQFFGPGTRLTVL.